The 31 T cell receptor beta chains in this list originate from one sample, sequenced in a study of T cells after yellow fever vaccination. TCRdb reanalysed the 5' RACE reads using MiXCR and keeps one entry per CDR3 protein. The table shows under 400,000 distinct CDR3 sequences, with 9.5% to 15% occurring only once. The specimen comprised CD4+ T cells sorted from PBMCs, sampled 15 days after the yellow fever booster vaccination. All receptors come from a man younger than 30 who received the YFV17D yellow fever vaccine.

This clonotype was detected only a few times. The chain couples TRBV5-6 to TRBJ1-6; D is uncertain. There are 13 residues in the CDR3. Trimming left V 5 bases short and J 11 bases short, with 14 bases between. Germline V gives CDR1 SGHDT, CDR2 YYEEEE. This CDR3 is CASRAEGTAPLHF. In DNA, the CDR3 is TGTGCCAGCAGGGCGGAGGGCACGGCACCCCTCCACTTT.

The chain couples TRBV5-1 to TRBJ2-1; D is ambiguous. Germline V gene sequence: CDR1 SGHRS, CDR2 YFSETQ. The CDR3 sequence is 15 residues long. The germline V and J ends were trimmed by 2 bases and 0 bases, with 9 bases remaining between them. CDR3 amino acids: CASSFVAGSYNEQFF. The CDR3, as DNA: TGCGCCAGCAGCTTCGTAGCTGGCTCCTACAATGAGCAGTTCTTC.

This clonotype was counted only a few times. V usage is TRBV7-2 and J usage is TRBJ2-4; D is unresolved. Germline CDR1 reads SGHTA; CDR2 reads FQGNSA. V lost 1 base, J lost 11 bases, and 12 bases lay in between. The CDR3 is 13 amino acids. The DNA for the CDR3 is TGTGCCAGCAGCTTAGAAGGCTTTGGACTTCAGTACTTC. Translated: CASSLEGFGLQYF.

This clonotype was counted ten times or more. V is TRBV20-1 and J is TRBJ1-2; the D gene is possibly TRBD1 (5 bases). Germline V gene data show CDR1 as DFQATT and CDR2 as SNEGSKA (reference sequence). V was shortened by 6 bases and J by 0 bases, with 23 bases between the two germline ends. The CDR3 sequence is 17 residues long. CDR3: CSATTFSGQLTNYGYTF. CDR3 nucleotide sequence: TGCAGTGCGACCACCTTTAGCGGACAACTTACTAACTATGGCTACACCTTC.

The CDR3 region is CASSFRYSNQPQHF. CDR3 nucleotides: TGTGCCAGCAGTTTCAGGTATAGCAATCAGCCCCAGCATTTT. V usage is TRBV27 and J usage is TRBJ1-5; no firm D call. This CDR3 has 14 amino acids. V lost 3 bases and J lost 0, with 6 bases in between. Germline V gives CDR1 MNHEY, CDR2 SMNVEV (reference sequence).

This clonotype was found a few times. This chain uses TRBV19 with TRBJ1-5; tentatively, D is TRBD1 (6 bases). Germline V gene sequence: CDR1 LNHDA, CDR2 SQIVND (reference sequence). CDR3 length: 16 residues. The V end was cut by 7 bases, the J end by 3 bases, with 19 bases between. The CDR3 loop is CASTRTGGGSNQPQHF. In DNA form, the CDR3 reads TGTGCCAGTACTAGGACCGGAGGGGGTTCCAATCAGCCCCAGCATTTT.

This clonotype came up a few times. For the CDR3, the DNA is TGCAGCGTTGAAGGCGGGAGCTCCTACAATGAGCAGTTCTTC. This gives the protein CSVEGGSSYNEQFF. This sequence joins TRBV29-1 and TRBJ2-1; 7 bases fit TRBD2. CDR1 is SQVTM and CDR2 is ANQGSEA in the germline V gene. The CDR3 has 14 residues. Trimming removed 1 base from V and 0 bases from J; junction bases left unmatched: 0.

This clonotype was seen many times. The V and J genes are TRBV6-6 and TRBJ2-2; D remains ambiguous. V was shortened by 9 bases and J by 3 bases, with 11 bases between the two germline ends. Germline assignment: CDR1 MNHNY and CDR2 SVGAGI (reference sequence). The CDR3 extends over 13 amino acids. CDR3 region: CASIGPYTGELFF. The CDR3 DNA follows: TGTGCCAGTATCGGGCCCTACACCGGGGAGCTGTTTTTT.

This chain uses TRBV7-3 with TRBJ1-1, with 7 bases identical to TRBD1. In germline, CDR1 is SGHTA, CDR2 FQGTGA. Losses at the gene ends were 6 bases for V and 4 bases for J; bases not matched to a gene: 5. The CDR3 runs 13 residues. The CDR3 loop is CASSYTGVTEAFF. The CDR3 bases are TGTGCCAGCAGTTATACAGGGGTCACTGAAGCTTTCTTT.

This clonotype was counted many times. V is TRBV5-1 and J is TRBJ1-2; D is possibly TRBD1 (5 bases). CDR1 is SGHRS, CDR2 YFSETQ, per germline. The V gene lost 3 bases and the J gene lost 7 bases, with 13 bases spanning the gap. There are 13 residues in the CDR3. CDR3 DNA: TGCGCCAGCAGCTCCGGGACCCTAGGTGGCTACACCTTC. Amino acids: CASSSGTLGGYTF. The full variable domain, with the rest looked up from reference TRBV5-1 and TRBJ1-2, is KAGVTQTPRYLIKTRGQQVTLSCSPISGHRSVSWYQQTPGQGLQFLFEYFSETQRNKGNFPGRFSGRQFSNSRSEMNVSTLELGDSALYLCASSSGTLGGYTFGSGTRLTVV.

This clonotype was seen at least ten times. The chain recombines TRBV4-2 with TRBJ2-5, with 8 nucleotides matching TRBD2. The V gene's germline CDR1 is LGHNA and CDR2 YNFKEQ. The V segment lost 4 bases and the J segment 4 bases; nucleotides outside the gene matches: 11. The CDR3 has 16 amino acids. CDR3 sequence: CASSRGSGGEGETQYF. The CDR3 coding sequence is TGTGCCAGCAGCCGAGGGAGCGGGGGAGAAGGAGAGACCCAGTACTTC.

The J gene is TRBJ2-2, the V gene TRBV11-3, with a weak D call TRBD1 (5 bases). The germline V and J ends were trimmed by 5 bases and 0 bases, with 16 bases remaining between them. This CDR3 is 17 amino acids long. Germline lookup yields CDR1 SGHNT and CDR2 YENEEA. For the CDR3, the DNA is TGTGCCAGCAGCCAACCCCCGGGCAGGGCGAACACCGGGGAGCTGTTTTTT. Amino acids: CASSQPPGRANTGELFF.

J is TRBJ2-5 and V is TRBV5-1, with D unresolved. CDR1 SGHRS and CDR2 YFSETQ come from the germline V gene. The CDR3 is 13 residues long. Trimming removed 0 bases from V and 2 bases from J, with 5 bases in between. The CDR3, as DNA: TGCGCCAGCAGCTTGGAGCAGCAAGAGACCCAGTACTTC. Its protein product is CASSLEQQETQYF.

This clonotype came up a few times. This chain uses TRBV5-1 with TRBJ2-3; 11 bases map to TRBD2. V lost 4 bases and J lost 7; bases outside the gene matches: 11. Germline-derived CDR1 and CDR2 are SGHRS and YFSETQ. The CDR3 has 16 amino acids. The CDR3 DNA reads TGCGCCAGCAGCCCACCGGGACTAGCGGAGGGGAATACGCAGTATTTT. It is translated as CASSPPGLAEGNTQYF. The variable domain in full, with the rest retrieved from reference TRBV5-1 and TRBJ2-3, is KAGVTQTPRYLIKTRGQQVTLSCSPISGHRSVSWYQQTPGQGLQFLFEYFSETQRNKGNFPGRFSGRQFSNSRSEMNVSTLELGDSALYLCASSPPGLAEGNTQYFGPGTRLTVL.

This clonotype occurred many times. J is TRBJ2-7 and V is TRBV5-1, with 8 positions matching TRBD1. From germline, CDR1 is SGHRS and CDR2 YFSETQ. This CDR3 has 15 residues. The V and J ends lost 0 bases and 6 bases, in that order; junction bases with no gene match: 8. The chain's CDR3 is CASSLGGQGALEQYF. The CDR3 DNA is TGCGCCAGCAGCTTGGGGGGGCAGGGGGCCCTCGAGCAGTACTTC.

V is TRBV6-1 and J is TRBJ2-7; unclear D gene. Trimming stripped 6 bases from V and 6 bases from J, with 18 bases between. The germline V gene encodes CDR1 MNHNS and CDR2 SASEGT. The CDR3 loop spans 14 amino acids. This CDR3 is CASSGTTLGLEQYF. In DNA form, the CDR3 reads TGTGCCAGCAGCGGTACAACTTTGGGTCTCGAGCAGTACTTC.

This clonotype was detected only a few times. V gene TRBV5-6 combines with J gene TRBJ2-3; no clear D. The CDR3 has 15 amino acids. Per the germline V gene, CDR1 is SGHDT and CDR2 is YYEEEE. With 0 bases removed from V and 4 bases from J, the gap between germline ends came to 12 bases. CDR3 in amino acids: CASSLGPEVADTQYF. The CDR3 region has the DNA TGTGCCAGCAGCTTGGGGCCCGAAGTCGCAGATACGCAGTATTTT. The whole variable domain, filled in from reference TRBV5-6 and TRBJ2-3, reads DAGVTQSPTHLIKTRGQQVTLRCSPKSGHDTVSWYQQALGQGPQFIFQYYEEEERQRGNFPDRFSGHQFPNYSSELNVNALLLGDSALYLCASSLGPEVADTQYFGPGTRLTVL.

This chain uses TRBV12-3 or TRBV12-4 with TRBJ2-1; TRBD2 matches 12 bases. The CDR3 consists of 18 residues. With 6 bases clipped from V and 4 bases from J, the junction kept 13 bases outside the gene matches. This CDR3 reads CASSPTSGGPPLYNEQFF. CDR3 DNA: TGTGCCAGCAGCCCCACTAGCGGGGGGCCCCCCCTTTACAATGAGCAGTTCTTC.

CDR3 bases: TGTGCCAGCTCACCATTTACAGGCCGGCGCGGCACCGGGGAGCTGTTTTTT. Translated, it gives CASSPFTGRRGTGELFF. The rearrangement joins TRBV18 to TRBJ2-2, with D perhaps matching TRBD1 (5 bases). The CDR3 sequence is 17 residues long. Trimming pared 2 bases from V and 4 bases from J, leaving 17 bases between. Per the germline V gene, CDR1 is KGHSH and CDR2 is LQKENI.

The chain couples TRBV3-1 to TRBJ1-2, with D unresolved. This CDR3 region has 15 residues. CDR1 is LGHDT and CDR2 is YNNKEL in the germline V gene (reference sequence). V was cut by 4 bases and J by 5 bases, with 17 bases left in between. The CDR3 loop reads CASSPSGKALYGYTF. The CDR3 DNA follows: TGTGCCAGCAGCCCGTCGGGCAAGGCCCTTTATGGCTACACCTTC.

In this sample, this clonotype turned up a few times. The CDR3: CATSRDRGTSGGLRQETQYF. The CDR3 DNA follows: TGTGCCACCAGCAGAGATAGAGGGACTAGCGGGGGCCTGCGCCAAGAGACCCAGTACTTC. The chain carries TRBV15 and TRBJ2-5; 14 bases match TRBD2. V gave up 0 bases and J gave up 1 base; unmatched junction bases: 10. This CDR3 region has 20 residues. Germline values: CDR1 LNHNV, CDR2 YYDKDF (reference sequence).

The V and J genes are TRBV7-2 and TRBJ2-5; 7 bases match TRBD1. The germline gives CDR1 SGHTA, CDR2 FQGNSA. The CDR3 is 15 residues long. The V and J ends lost 3 bases and 2 bases, in that order; junction bases with no gene match: 6. For the CDR3, the DNA is TGTGCCAGCAGCTTCTTTGGACAGGTACAAGAGACCCAGTACTTC. It encodes CASSFFGQVQETQYF.

This clonotype was recorded at least ten times. The chain carries TRBV15 and TRBJ2-4; TRBD1 agrees at 7 bases. V lost 0 bases to trimming and J lost 6 bases; unmatched junction nucleotides: 8. CDR3 length equals 16 residues. Germline lookup yields CDR1 LNHNV and CDR2 YYDKDF (reference sequence). The CDR3 spells CATSRDQTGARNIQYF. The CDR3 DNA sequence: TGTGCCACCAGCAGAGATCAAACAGGGGCTAGAAACATTCAGTACTTC.

This clonotype was detected a few times. The V gene is TRBV20-1, the J gene TRBJ1-5; the D gene is possibly TRBD1 (6 bases). Germline CDR1 DFQATT, CDR2 SNEGSKA (reference sequence). Trimming removed 2 bases at V and 1 base at J, with 12 bases between. The CDR3 consists of 15 residues. CDR3 protein: CSARRVGASNQPQHF. The CDR3 DNA is TGCAGTGCTAGACGGGTGGGGGCGAGCAATCAGCCCCAGCATTTT.

This clonotype appeared a few times. The V and J genes are TRBV18 and TRBJ2-5; TRBD1 agrees at 12 bases. Germline assignment: CDR1 KGHSH and CDR2 LQKENI. The CDR3 is 15 amino acids. Unmatched junction bases numbered 4, after V lost 3 bases and J lost 5 bases. For the CDR3, the DNA is TGTGCCAGCTCACCCGGGACAGGGGGCAGGGAGACCCAGTACTTC. Protein: CASSPGTGGRETQYF. The whole variable domain, remainder taken from reference TRBV18 and TRBJ2-5, is NAGVMQNPRHLVRRRGQEARLRCSPMKGHSHVYWYRQLPEEGLKFMVYLQKENIIDESGMPKERFSAEFPKEGPSILRIQQVVRGDSAAYFCASSPGTGGRETQYFGPGTRLLVL.

This chain joins TRBV7-2 and TRBJ1-2, with D perhaps TRBD1 (6 bases). From germline, CDR1 is SGHTA and CDR2 FQGNSA. V lost 6 bases and J 9 bases, leaving 17 bases between the germline ends. There are 13 residues in the CDR3. DNA for the CDR3: TGTGCCAGCAGGTCAGGGGCCGGGCTTCGCTACACCTTC. Its protein is CASRSGAGLRYTF.

The CDR3 region has the DNA TGTGCCAGCAGCCAAGACGGCCTAGCGGGGCCCACAGATACGCAGTATTTT. Translating gives CASSQDGLAGPTDTQYF. The V call is TRBV4-2, the J call TRBJ2-3; 9 nucleotides align to TRBD2. The V gene's germline CDR1 is LGHNA and CDR2 YNFKEQ. The CDR3 totals 17 residues. With V trimmed by 0 bases and J by 2 bases, 6 bases remained unmatched.

This clonotype occurred a few times. The chain links TRBV2 to TRBJ2-3, with 8 nucleotides matching TRBD2. Germline lookup yields CDR1 SNHLY and CDR2 FYNNEI. The V gene end was trimmed by 7 bases and the J gene end by 3 bases; junction bases not matched to a gene: 12. This CDR3 spans 16 amino acids. The DNA for the CDR3 is TGTGCCAGCAAGGAGATGGCGGGGGGCCTAACAGATACGCAGTATTTT. This codes for CASKEMAGGLTDTQYF.

In this sample, this clonotype turned up many times. The chain links TRBV18 to TRBJ2-7; D ambiguous. Germline CDR1 and CDR2: KGHSH and LQKENI. The CDR3 loop spans 14 amino acids. Trimming pared 2 bases from V and 7 bases from J, leaving 15 bases between. The CDR3: CASSPTDTYAEQYF. CDR3 DNA sequence: TGTGCCAGCTCACCAACGGATACCTACGCGGAGCAGTACTTC.

The CDR3 region is CATSREGAHTGELFF. The CDR3 nucleotides are TGTGCCACCAGCAGAGAGGGCGCGCACACCGGGGAGCTGTTTTTT. The gene calls are TRBV15 and TRBJ2-2, with no clear D. Germline CDR1 and CDR2: LNHNV and YYDKDF (reference sequence). The CDR3 has 15 residues. V dropped 0 bases and J dropped 3 bases, with 8 bases sitting between them.

The chain is built from TRBV20-1 and TRBJ1-3; D perhaps matches TRBD1 (6 bases). The CDR3 loop spans 15 amino acids. Deletions cut 7 bases from V and 2 bases from J, with 18 bases between. Germline V gives CDR1 DFQATT, CDR2 SNEGSKA (reference sequence). CDR3 nucleotide sequence: TGCAGTGGAGGAGATCCGGGGGGCCCTGGAAACACCATATATTTT. This translates into CSGGDPGGPGNTIYF.